This TCR beta chain stems from a study of regulatory T cells in long-lasting Graves disease. Germline values: CDR1 SNHLY, CDR2 FYNNEI. V lost 4 bases and J 4 bases, leaving 13 bases between the germline ends. The CDR3 is 14 residues long. This clonotype has a count of ten or more. Time point in this sample: newly diagnosed GD, antithyroid drugs for less than 3 months. Scientists built the TCR library using RNA that was extracted from PBMCs. Building the TCR beta libraries relied on iRepertoire HTBI primers, and CDR3 regions underwent Arm-PCR. Each CDR3 protein gets one entry after TCRdb re-called the multiplex PCR reads with MiXCR. The table has about 200,000 distinct CDR3 sequences, around 18% seen once.

The specimen comprised peripheral blood mononuclear cells (PBMCs), sampled at new diagnosis, from a patient treated with antithyroid drugs. The sequence derives from a female donor with Graves disease. V is TRBV2 and J is TRBJ2-5, with D perhaps TRBD1 or TRBD2 (6 bases each). The CDR3 loop is CASSARRGVETQYF. DNA for the CDR3: TGTGCCAGCAGTGCCAGGAGGGGGGTAGAGACCCAGTACTTC.